This T cell receptor beta chain was obtained from a study of identical twins. Study-level findings and limits: Weaker excess sharing between twins was seen in beta out-of-frame sequences. Out-of-frame alpha sequences shared by twins showed excess low generation probability.

The sample holds a few counts of this clonotype. Its antigen is unknown. Each CDR3 protein gets one entry after TCRdb re-called the 5' RACE reads with MiXCR. Of 1.5 million to 2 million distinct CDR3 sequences in the sample, about 31% are singletons; the top ten hold 0.25% to 0.3%. Sequencing used cord blood. This TCR was sampled from a newborn girl in good health.

CDR3 in DNA: TGTGCCACCAGTGATCCCGGACTAACTGAGACCCAGTACTTC. This codes for CATSDPGLTETQYF. The chain joins TRBV24-1 to TRBJ2-5; D may be TRBD2 (6 bases). Trimming stripped 3 bases from V and 5 bases from J, with 12 bases between. There are 14 residues in the CDR3. In germline, CDR1 is KGHDR, CDR2 SFDVKD.